This T cell receptor beta chain was profiled in a study of CD8 T cells in ankylosing spondylitis. Findings and limits, study-wide: Matched ankylosing spondylitis synovial fluid reportedly showed significant enrichment of disease-linked clones. Blood from ankylosing spondylitis patients appeared to carry a characteristic eight-variant TCR beta motif.

The TCR beta libraries were generated through quantitative 5'-RACE incorporating molecular barcodes. TCRdb passed the 5' RACE reads through MiXCR, listing each CDR3 protein once. The sample holds more than 150,000 distinct CDR3 sequences, 10% to 15% seen once. This clonotype was seen many times. Its antigen is currently unknown. Trimming pared 0 bases from V and 4 bases from J, leaving 6 bases between. The CDR3 has 13 amino acids. Germline assignment: CDR1 SGDLS and CDR2 YYNGEE. The clonotype originates from a female donor with ankylosing spondylitis or in good health (not recorded which). Specimen: blood, either unsorted or a sorted T cell fraction (not recorded which). The V call is TRBV9, the J call TRBJ2-3, with a tentative D call TRBD1 (5 bases). The CDR3 nucleotides are TGTGCCAGCAGCGTAGCACAGGCAGATACGCAGTATTTT. This translates into CASSVAQADTQYF.